This TCR beta chain was obtained from a study of control samples from healthy donors and cancer patients. The CDR3 is 13 amino acids. Germline loops: CDR1 SGHRS, CDR2 YFSETQ. V shed 3 bases and J shed 1 base, with 7 bases lying between them. Method: immunoSEQ multiplex PCR; TCRdb's copy keeps in-frame clones and lacks some. Among about 130,000 clones listed, just under 95% were seen once. In this sample, this clone turned up once. This clonotype originated in a man between 60 and 70 years old with colorectal cancer. This sequence joins TRBV5-1 and TRBJ1-1; the D is unclear. The specimen was PBMCs. This CDR3 is CASSSSKNTEAFF. As DNA, the CDR3 is TGCGCCAGCAGCTCCAGTAAGAACACTGAAGCTTTCTTT.